A single T cell receptor beta chain is shown here with its context. TCRdb reworked the 5' RACE reads into one entry per CDR3 protein, no DNA. This table holds some 150,000 distinct CDR3 sequences. The sample comes from a study of T cells expressing NK-cell markers. What was sequenced was blood T cells: a sorted CD56 or NKG2C T cell subset, CD4+ or CD8+ T cells, or bulk PBMC T cells (not recorded which). The receptor was derived from a man younger than 35 in good health.

CDR3 in amino acids: CASSQDWDSLAKNIQYF. The rearrangement uses TRBV4-2 and TRBJ2-4; TCRdb calls TRBD1, which cannot be checked without DNA. This CDR3 contains 17 residues. The germline CDR1 and CDR2 sequences are LGHNA and YNFKEQ.